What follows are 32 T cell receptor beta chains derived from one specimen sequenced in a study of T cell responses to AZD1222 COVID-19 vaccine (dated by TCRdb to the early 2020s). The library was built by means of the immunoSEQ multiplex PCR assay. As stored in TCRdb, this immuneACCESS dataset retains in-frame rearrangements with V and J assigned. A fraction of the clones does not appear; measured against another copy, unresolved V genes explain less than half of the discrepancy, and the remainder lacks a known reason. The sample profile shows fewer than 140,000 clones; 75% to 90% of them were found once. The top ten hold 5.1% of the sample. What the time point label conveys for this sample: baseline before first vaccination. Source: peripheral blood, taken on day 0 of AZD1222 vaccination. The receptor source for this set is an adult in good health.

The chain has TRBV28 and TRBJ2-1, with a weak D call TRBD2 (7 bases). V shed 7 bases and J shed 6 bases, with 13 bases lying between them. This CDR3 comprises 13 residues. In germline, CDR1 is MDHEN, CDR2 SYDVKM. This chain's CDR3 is CASIGGGSNEQFF. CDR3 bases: TGTGCCAGCATTGGGGGCGGGAGCAATGAGCAGTTCTTC.

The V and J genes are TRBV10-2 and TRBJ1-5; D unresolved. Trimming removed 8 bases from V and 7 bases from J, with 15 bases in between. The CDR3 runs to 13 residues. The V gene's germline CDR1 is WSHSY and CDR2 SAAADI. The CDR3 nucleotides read TGCGCCAGCTCCCGAGGGATCGGCCAGCCCCAGCATTTT. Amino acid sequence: CASSRGIGQPQHF.

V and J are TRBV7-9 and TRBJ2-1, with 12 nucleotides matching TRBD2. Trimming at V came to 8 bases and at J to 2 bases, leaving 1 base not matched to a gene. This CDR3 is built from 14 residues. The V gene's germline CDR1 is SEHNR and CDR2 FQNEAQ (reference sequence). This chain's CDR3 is CASRLAGAYNEQFF. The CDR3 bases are TGTGCCAGCCGACTAGCGGGAGCCTACAATGAGCAGTTCTTC.

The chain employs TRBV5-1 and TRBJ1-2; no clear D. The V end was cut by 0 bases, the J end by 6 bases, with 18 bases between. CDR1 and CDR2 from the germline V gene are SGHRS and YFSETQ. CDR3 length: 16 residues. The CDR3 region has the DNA TGCGCCAGCAGCTTGGCGGACGGCTCTACGGAGGATGGCTACACCTTC. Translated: CASSLADGSTEDGYTF.

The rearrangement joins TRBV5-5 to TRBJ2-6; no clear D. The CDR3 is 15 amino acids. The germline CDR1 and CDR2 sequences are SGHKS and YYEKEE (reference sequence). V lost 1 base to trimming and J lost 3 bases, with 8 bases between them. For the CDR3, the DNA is TGTGCCAGCAGCTTGTCCCCCGGTGGGGCCAACGTCCTGACTTTC. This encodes CASSLSPGGANVLTF. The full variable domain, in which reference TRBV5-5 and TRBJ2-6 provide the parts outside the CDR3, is DAGVTQSPTHLIKTRGQQVTLRCSPISGHKSVSWYQQVLGQGPQFIFQYYEKEERGRGNFPDRFSARQFPNYSSELNVNALLLGDSALYLCASSLSPGGANVLTFGAGSRLTVL.

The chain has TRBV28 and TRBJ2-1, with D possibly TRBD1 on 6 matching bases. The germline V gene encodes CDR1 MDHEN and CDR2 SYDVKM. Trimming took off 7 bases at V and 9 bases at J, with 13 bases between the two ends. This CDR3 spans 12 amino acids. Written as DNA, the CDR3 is TGTGCCAGCAATACCCAGGGGCTTGAGCAGTTCTTC. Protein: CASNTQGLEQFF. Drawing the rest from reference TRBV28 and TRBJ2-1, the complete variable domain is DVKVTQSSRYLVKRTGEKVFLECVQDMDHENMFWYRQDPGLGLRLIYFSYDVKMKEKGDIPEGYSVSREKKERFSLILESASTNQTSMYLCASNTQGLEQFFGPGTRLTVL.

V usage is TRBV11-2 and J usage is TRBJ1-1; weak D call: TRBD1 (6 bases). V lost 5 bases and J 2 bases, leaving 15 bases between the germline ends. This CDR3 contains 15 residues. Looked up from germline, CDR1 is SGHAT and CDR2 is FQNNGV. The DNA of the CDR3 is TGTGCCAGCAGCCTTTATACGGGGGCTAACACTGAAGCTTTCTTT. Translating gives CASSLYTGANTEAFF.

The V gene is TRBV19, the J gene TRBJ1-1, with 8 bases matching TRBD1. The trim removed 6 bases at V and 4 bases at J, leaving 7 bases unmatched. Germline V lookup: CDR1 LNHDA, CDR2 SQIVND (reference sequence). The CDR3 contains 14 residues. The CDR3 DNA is TGTGCCAGTAGGCGACAGGGGTGGTCCACTGAAGCTTTCTTT. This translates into CASRRQGWSTEAFF.

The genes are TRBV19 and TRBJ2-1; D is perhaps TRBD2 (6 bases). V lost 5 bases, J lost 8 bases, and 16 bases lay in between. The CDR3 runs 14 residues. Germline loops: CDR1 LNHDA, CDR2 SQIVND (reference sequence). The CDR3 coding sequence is TGTGCCAGTAGTCGACTAGTTGGGCTCCATGAGCAGTTCTTC. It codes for CASSRLVGLHEQFF.

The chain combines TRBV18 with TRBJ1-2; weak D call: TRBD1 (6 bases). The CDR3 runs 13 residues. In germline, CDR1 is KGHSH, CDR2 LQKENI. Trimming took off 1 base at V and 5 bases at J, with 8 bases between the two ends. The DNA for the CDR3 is TGTGCCAGCTCACCACGGACAGATTATGGCTACACCTTC. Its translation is CASSPRTDYGYTF. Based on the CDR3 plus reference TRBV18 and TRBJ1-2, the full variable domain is NAGVMQNPRHLVRRRGQEARLRCSPMKGHSHVYWYRQLPEEGLKFMVYLQKENIIDESGMPKERFSAEFPKEGPSILRIQQVVRGDSAAYFCASSPRTDYGYTFGSGTRLTVV.

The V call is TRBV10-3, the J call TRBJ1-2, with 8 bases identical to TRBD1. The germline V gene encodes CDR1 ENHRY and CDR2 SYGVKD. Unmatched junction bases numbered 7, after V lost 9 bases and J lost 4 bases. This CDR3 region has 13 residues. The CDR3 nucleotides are TGTGCCATTCAGGGGGCCGGGCCCTATGGCTACACCTTC. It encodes CAIQGAGPYGYTF.

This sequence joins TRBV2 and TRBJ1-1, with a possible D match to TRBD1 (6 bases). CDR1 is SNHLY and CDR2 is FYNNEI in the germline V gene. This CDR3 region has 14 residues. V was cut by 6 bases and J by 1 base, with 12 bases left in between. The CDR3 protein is CASRDPTGNTEAFF. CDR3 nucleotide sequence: TGTGCCAGCAGGGATCCGACAGGGAACACTGAAGCTTTCTTT.

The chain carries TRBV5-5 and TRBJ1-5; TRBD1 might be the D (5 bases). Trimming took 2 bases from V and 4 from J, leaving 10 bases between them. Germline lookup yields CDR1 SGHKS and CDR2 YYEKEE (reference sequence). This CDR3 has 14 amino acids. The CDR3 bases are TGTGCCAGCAGCTTTCTGGACACAAATCAGCCCCAGCATTTT. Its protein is CASSFLDTNQPQHF.

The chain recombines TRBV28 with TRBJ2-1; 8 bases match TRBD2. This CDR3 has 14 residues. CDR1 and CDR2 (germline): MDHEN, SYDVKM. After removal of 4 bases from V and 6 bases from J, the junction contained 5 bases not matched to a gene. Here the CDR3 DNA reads TGTGCCAGCAGTTCTAACCTAGCGGGCAATGAGCAGTTCTTC. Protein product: CASSSNLAGNEQFF.

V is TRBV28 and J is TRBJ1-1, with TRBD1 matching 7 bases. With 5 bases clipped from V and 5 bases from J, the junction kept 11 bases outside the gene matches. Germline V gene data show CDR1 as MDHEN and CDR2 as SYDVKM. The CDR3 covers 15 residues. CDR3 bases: TGTGCCAGCAGTAGGACAGGTCCGAGAAGGACTGAAGCTTTCTTT. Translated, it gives CASSRTGPRRTEAFF.

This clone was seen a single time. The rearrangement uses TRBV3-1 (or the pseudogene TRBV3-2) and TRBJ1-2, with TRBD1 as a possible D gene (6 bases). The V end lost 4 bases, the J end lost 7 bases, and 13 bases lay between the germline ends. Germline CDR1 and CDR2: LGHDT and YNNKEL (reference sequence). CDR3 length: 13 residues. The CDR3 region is CASSLDRSSGYTF. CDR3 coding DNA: TGTGCCAGCAGCCTTGACAGGAGTAGTGGCTACACCTTC.

Written as DNA, the CDR3 is TGCGCCAGCAGTCCCGGGACAGGGGGCTTCGAGCAGTACTTC. Protein product: CASSPGTGGFEQYF. This chain links TRBV5-1 with TRBJ2-7, with TRBD1 identical over 12 bases. In germline, CDR1 is SGHRS, CDR2 YFSETQ. The CDR3 totals 14 residues. The ends lost 5 bases at V and 6 bases at J; junction bases unmatched: 6.

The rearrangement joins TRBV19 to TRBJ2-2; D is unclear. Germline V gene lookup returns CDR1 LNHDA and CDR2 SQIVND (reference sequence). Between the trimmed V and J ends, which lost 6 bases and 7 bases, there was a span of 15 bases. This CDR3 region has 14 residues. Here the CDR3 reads CASRTGSWGGELFF. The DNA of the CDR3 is TGTGCCAGTAGGACCGGGTCCTGGGGCGGGGAGCTGTTTTTT.

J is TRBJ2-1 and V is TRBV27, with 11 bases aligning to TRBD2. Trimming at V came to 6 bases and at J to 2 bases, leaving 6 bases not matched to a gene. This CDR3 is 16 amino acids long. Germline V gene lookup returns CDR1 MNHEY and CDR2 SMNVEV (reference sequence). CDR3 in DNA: TGTGCCAGCAGGCTAGCGGGAGGAACCCCCTACAATGAGCAGTTCTTC. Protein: CASRLAGGTPYNEQFF.

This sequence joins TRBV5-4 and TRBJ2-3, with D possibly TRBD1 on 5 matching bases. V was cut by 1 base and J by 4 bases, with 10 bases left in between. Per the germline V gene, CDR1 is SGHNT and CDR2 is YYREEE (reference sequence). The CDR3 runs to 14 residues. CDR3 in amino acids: CASSLHRRSDTQYF. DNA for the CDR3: TGTGCCAGCAGCTTGCACAGGCGCTCAGATACGCAGTATTTT.

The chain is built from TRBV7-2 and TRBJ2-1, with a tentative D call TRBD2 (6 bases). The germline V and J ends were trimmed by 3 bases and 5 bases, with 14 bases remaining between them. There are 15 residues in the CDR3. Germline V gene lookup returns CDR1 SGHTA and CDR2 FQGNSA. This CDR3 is CASSLFTGGNNEQFF. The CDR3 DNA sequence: TGTGCCAGCAGCTTGTTCACCGGGGGAAACAATGAGCAGTTCTTC.

CDR3 bases: TGTGCCAGCAGTTTATGGTCGGGCCTGATAAACATTCAGTACTTC. Protein: CASSLWSGLINIQYF. The V and J genes are TRBV27 and TRBJ2-4; D remains unclear. Trimming shortened V by 1 base and J by 6 bases, and 13 bases separated the two germline ends. The CDR3 consists of 15 residues. In germline, CDR1 is MNHEY, CDR2 SMNVEV (reference sequence).

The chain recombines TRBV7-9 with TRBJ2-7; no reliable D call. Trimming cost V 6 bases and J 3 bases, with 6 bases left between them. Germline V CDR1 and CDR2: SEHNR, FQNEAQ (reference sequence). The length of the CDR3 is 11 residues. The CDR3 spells CASSFHYEQYF. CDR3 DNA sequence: TGTGCCAGCAGTTTCCACTACGAGCAGTACTTC.

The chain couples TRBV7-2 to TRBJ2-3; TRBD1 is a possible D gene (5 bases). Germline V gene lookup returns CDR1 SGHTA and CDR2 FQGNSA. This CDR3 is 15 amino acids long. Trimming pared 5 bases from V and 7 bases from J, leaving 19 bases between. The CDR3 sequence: CASSRTRLGLNTQYF. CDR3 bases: TGTGCCAGCAGCCGGACCCGACTGGGGCTTAATACGCAGTATTTT.

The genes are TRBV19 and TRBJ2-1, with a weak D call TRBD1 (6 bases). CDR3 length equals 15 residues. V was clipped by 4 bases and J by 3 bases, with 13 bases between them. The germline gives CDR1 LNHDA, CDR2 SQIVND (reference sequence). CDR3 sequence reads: CASSSTTGFYNEQFF. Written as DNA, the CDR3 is TGTGCCAGTAGTAGTACTACAGGGTTCTACAATGAGCAGTTCTTC.

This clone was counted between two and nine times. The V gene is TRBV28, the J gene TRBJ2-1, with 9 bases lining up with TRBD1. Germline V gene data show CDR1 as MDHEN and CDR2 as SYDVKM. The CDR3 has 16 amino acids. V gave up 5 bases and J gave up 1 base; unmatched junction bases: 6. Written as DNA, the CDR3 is TGTGCCAGCAGTCCCATAGGGACAGGGTCCTACAATGAGCAGTTCTTC. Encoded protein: CASSPIGTGSYNEQFF.

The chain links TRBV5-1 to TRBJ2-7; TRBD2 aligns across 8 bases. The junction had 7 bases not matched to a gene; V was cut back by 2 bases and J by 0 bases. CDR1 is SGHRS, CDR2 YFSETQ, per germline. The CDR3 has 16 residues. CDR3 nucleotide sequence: TGCGCCAGCAGCTTTTCCCTAGCGGGTTCCTCCTACGAGCAGTACTTC. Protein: CASSFSLAGSSYEQYF.

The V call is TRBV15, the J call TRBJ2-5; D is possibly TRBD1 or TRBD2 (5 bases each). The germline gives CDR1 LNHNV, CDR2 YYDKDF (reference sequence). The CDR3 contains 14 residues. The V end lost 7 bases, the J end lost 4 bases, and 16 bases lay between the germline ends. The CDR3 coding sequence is TGTGCCACCACCAAGGGGAGTATGTCAGAGACCCAGTACTTC. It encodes CATTKGSMSETQYF.

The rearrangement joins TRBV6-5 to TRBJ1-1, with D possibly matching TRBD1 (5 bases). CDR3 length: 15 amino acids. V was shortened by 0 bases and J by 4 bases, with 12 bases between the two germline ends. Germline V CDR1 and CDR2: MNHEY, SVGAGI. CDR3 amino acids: CASSYSSGAGTEAFF. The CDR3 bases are TGTGCCAGCAGTTACTCGAGCGGGGCGGGCACTGAAGCTTTCTTT.

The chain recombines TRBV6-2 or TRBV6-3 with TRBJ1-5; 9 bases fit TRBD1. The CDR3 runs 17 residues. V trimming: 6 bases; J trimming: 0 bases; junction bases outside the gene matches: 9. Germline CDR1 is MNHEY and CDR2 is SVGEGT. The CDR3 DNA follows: TGTGCCAGCAGCCTGGACAGGGGTGGGAATAGCAATCAGCCCCAGCATTTT. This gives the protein CASSLDRGGNSNQPQHF.

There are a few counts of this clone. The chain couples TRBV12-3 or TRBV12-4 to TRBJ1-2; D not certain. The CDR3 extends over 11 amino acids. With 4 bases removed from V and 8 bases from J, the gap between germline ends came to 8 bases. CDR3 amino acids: CASSSRVGYTF. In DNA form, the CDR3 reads TGTGCCAGCAGTTCACGGGTCGGCTACACCTTC.

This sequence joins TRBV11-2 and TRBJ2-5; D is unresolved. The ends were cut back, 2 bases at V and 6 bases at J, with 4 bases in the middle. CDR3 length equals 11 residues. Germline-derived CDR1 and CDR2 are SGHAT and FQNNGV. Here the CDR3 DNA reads TGTGCCAGCAGCTTAACAAAGACCCAGTACTTC. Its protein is CASSLTKTQYF.